Listed here are 2 T cell receptor beta chains from one sample, sequenced in a study of blood T cells in healthy people across ages. Primed by a sample-barcoded 5' primer and a J-beta primer mix, a second PCR proceeded for about 6 to 11 cycles. TCRdb reprocessed the 5' RACE reads via MiXCR and lists one record per CDR3 protein. This table has 1 million or so distinct CDR3 sequences, 45% appearing once. Sequencing was carried out using blood. The receptors derive from a woman aged 55-70 years in good health.

The rearrangement uses TRBV10-1 and TRBJ1-1, with 8 bases aligning to TRBD1. Losses at the gene ends were 4 bases for V and 2 bases for J; bases not matched to a gene: 3. The CDR3 loop spans 14 amino acids. CDR1 is WNHNN and CDR2 is SYGVQD in the germline V gene (reference sequence). The CDR3 spells CASSARGRNTEAFF. In DNA form, the CDR3 reads TGCGCCAGCAGTGCCAGGGGGCGAAACACTGAAGCTTTCTTT.

This chain uses TRBV29-1 with TRBJ1-1; D remains ambiguous. CDR1 and CDR2 (germline): SQVTM, ANQGSEA. The V end lost 7 bases, the J end lost 0 bases, and 6 bases lay between the germline ends. The CDR3 is 11 residues long. The CDR3 sequence: CSGDLNTEAFF. Written as DNA, the CDR3 is TGCAGCGGTGACTTGAACACTGAAGCTTTCTTT.